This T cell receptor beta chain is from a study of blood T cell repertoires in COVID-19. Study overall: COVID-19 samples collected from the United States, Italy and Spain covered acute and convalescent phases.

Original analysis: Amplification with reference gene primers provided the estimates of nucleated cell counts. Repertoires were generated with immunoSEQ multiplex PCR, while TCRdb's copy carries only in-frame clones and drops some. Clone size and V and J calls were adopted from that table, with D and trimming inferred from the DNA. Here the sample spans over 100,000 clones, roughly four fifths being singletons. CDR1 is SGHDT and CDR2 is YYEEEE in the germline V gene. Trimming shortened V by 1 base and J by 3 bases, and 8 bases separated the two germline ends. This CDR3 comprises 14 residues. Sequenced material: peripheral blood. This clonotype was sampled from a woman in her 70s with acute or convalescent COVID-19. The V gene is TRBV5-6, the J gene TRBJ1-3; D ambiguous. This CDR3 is CASSLWRDGNTIYF. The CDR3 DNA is TGTGCCAGCAGCTTGTGGAGGGATGGAAACACCATATATTTT.